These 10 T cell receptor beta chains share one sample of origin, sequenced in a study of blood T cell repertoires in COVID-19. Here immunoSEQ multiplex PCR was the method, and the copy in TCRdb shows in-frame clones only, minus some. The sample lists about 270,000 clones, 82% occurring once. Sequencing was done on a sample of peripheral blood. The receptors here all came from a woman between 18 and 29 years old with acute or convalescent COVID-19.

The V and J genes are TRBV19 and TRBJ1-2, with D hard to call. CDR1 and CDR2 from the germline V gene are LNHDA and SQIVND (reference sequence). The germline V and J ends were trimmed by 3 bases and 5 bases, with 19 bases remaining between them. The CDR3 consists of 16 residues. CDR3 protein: CASSIPLGGRWYGYTF. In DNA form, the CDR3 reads TGTGCCAGTAGTATCCCTCTTGGAGGGCGGTGGTATGGCTACACCTTC.

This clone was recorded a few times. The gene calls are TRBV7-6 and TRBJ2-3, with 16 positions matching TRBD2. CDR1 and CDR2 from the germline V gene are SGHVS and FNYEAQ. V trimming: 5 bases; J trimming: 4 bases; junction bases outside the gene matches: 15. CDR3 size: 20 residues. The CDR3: CASSPAPGLAGGRGADTQYF. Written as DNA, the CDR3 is TGTGCCAGCAGCCCGGCTCCGGGACTAGCGGGAGGGCGAGGAGCAGATACGCAGTATTTT.

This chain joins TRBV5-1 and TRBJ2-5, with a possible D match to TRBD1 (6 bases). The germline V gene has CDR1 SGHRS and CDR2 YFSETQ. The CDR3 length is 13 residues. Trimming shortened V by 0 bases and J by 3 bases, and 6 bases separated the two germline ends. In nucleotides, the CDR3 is TGCGCCAGCAGCTTGGGGACAGAAGAGACCCAGTACTTC. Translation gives CASSLGTEETQYF.

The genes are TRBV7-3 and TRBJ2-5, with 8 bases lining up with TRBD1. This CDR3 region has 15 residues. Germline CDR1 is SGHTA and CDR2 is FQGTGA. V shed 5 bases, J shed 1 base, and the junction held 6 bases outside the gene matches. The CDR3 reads CASSRYGTGQETQYF. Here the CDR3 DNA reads TGTGCCAGCAGCCGATACGGGACAGGCCAAGAGACCCAGTACTTC.

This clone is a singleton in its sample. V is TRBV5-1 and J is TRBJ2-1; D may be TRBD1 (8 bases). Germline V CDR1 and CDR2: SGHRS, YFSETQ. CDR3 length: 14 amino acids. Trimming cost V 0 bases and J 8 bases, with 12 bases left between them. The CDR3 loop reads CASSLGTGRDEQFF. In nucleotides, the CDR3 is TGCGCCAGCAGCTTGGGGACAGGGAGGGATGAGCAGTTCTTC.

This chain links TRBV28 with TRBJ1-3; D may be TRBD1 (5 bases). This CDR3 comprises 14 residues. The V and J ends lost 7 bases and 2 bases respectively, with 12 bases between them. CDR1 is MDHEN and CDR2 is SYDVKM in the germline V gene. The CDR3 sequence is CASTAGQAGNTIYF. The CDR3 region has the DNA TGTGCCAGCACCGCGGGGCAGGCTGGAAACACCATATATTTT.

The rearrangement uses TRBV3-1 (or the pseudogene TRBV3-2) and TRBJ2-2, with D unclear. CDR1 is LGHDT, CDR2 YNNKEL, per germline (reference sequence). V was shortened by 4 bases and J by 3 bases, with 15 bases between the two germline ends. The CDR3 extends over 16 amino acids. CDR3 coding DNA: TGTGCCAGCAGCCCGTCGATATCCCCGGACACCGGGGAGCTGTTTTTT. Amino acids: CASSPSISPDTGELFF.

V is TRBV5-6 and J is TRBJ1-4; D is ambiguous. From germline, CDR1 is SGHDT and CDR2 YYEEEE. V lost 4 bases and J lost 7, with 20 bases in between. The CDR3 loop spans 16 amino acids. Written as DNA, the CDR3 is TGTGCCAGCAGCGGGCTGGGCACGGCTGTCAGTGAAAAACTGTTTTTT. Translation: CASSGLGTAVSEKLFF.

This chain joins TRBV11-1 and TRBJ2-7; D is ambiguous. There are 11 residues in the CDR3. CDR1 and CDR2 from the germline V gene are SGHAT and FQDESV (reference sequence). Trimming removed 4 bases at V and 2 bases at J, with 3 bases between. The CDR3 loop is CASSSTYEQYF. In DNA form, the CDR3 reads TGTGCCAGCAGCTCTACCTACGAGCAGTACTTC. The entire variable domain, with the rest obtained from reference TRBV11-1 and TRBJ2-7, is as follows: EAEVAQSPRYKITEKSQAVAFWCDPISGHATLYWYRQILGQGPELLVQFQDESVVDDSQLPKDRFSAERLKGVDSTLKIQPAELGDSAMYLCASSSTYEQYFGPGTRLTVT.

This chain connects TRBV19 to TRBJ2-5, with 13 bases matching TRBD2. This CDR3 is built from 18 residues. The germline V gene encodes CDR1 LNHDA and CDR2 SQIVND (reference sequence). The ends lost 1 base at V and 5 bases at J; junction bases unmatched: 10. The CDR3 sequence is CASSIALTSGRAQETQYF. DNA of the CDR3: TGTGCCAGTAGTATAGCCCTCACTAGCGGGAGGGCCCAGGAGACCCAGTACTTC.